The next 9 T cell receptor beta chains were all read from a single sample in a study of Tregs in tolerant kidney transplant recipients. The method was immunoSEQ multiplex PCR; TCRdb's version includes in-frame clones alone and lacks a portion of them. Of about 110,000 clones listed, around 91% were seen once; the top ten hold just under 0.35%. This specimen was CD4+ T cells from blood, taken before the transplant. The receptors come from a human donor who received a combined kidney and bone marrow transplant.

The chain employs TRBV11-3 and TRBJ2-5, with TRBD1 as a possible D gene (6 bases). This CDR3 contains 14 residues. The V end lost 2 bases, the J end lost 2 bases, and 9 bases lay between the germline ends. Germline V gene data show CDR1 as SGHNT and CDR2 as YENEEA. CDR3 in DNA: TGTGCCAGCAGCTTAAGGGGGAAACAAGAGACCCAGTACTTC. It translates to CASSLRGKQETQYF.

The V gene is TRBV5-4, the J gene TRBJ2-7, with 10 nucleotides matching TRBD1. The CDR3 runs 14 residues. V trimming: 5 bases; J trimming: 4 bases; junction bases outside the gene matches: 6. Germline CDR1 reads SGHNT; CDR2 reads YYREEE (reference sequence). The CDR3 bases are TGTGCCAGCAGTTGGACAGGGGGGGAATACGAGCAGTACTTC. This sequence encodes CASSWTGGEYEQYF.

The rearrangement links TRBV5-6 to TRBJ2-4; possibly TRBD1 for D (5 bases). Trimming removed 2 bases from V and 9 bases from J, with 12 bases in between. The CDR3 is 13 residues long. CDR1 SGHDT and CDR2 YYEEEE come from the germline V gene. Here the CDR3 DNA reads TGTGCCAGCAGCTTTTTCGACAGCCCCATTCAGTACTTC. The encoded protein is CASSFFDSPIQYF.

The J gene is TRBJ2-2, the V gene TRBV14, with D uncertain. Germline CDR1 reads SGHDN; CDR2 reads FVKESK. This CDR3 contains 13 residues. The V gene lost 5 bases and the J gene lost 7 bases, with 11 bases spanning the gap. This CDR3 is CASSARLYGELFF. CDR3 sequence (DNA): TGTGCCAGCAGCGCGCGTTTGTACGGGGAGCTGTTTTTT.

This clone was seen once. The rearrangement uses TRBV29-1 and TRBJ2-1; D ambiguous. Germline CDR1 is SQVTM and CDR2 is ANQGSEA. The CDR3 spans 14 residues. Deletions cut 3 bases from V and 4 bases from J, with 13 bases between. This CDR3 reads CSVEARSSYNEQFF. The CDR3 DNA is TGCAGCGTTGAGGCCAGGTCCTCGTACAATGAGCAGTTCTTC.

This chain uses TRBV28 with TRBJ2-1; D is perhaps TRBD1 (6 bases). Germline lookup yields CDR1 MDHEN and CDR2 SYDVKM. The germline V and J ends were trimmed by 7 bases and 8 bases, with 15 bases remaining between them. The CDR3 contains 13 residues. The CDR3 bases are TGTGCCAGCAACAGGGTCCTGGTGGATGAGCAGTTCTTC. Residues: CASNRVLVDEQFF.

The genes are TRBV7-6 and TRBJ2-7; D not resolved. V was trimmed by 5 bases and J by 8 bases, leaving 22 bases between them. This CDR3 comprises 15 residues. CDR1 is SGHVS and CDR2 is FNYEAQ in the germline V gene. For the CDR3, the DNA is TGTGCCAGCAGCCCCCGCCGAAGCGCGTTCCTCAAGCAGTACTTC. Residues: CASSPRRSAFLKQYF.

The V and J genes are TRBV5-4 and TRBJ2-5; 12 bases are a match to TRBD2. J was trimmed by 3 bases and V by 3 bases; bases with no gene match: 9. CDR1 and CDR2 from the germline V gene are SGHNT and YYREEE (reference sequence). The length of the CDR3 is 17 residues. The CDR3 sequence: CASSSSVTSGGKETQYF. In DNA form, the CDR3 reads TGTGCCAGCAGCTCCTCCGTGACTAGCGGGGGCAAAGAGACCCAGTACTTC.

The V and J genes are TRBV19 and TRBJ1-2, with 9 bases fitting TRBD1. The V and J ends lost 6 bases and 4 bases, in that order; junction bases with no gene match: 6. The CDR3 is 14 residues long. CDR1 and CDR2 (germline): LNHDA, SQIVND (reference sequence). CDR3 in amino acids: CASRAGQGSYGYTF. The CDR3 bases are TGTGCCAGTAGGGCGGGACAGGGCAGCTATGGCTACACCTTC. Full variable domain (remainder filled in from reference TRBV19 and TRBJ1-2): DGGITQSPKYLFRKEGQNVTLSCEQNLNHDAMYWYRQDPGQGLRLIYYSQIVNDFQKGDIAEGYSVSREKKESFPLTVTSAQKNPTAFYLCASRAGQGSYGYTFGSGTRLTVV.